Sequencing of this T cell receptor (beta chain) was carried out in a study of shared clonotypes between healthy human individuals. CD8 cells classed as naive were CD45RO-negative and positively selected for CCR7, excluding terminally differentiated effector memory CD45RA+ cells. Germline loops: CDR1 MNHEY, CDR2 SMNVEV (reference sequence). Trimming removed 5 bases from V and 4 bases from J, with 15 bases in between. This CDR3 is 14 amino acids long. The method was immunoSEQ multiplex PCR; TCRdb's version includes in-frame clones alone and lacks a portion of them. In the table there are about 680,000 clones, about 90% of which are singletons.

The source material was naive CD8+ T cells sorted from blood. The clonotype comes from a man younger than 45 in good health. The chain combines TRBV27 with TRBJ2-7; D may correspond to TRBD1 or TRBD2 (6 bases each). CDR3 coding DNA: TGTGCCAGCAGTAGGGGGACGGGGGATTACGAGCAGTACTTC. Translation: CASSRGTGDYEQYF.